This T cell receptor (beta chain) originates from a study of beta chain features in type 1 diabetes. Study-wide points: A definitive answer on HLA type influencing TCRB rearrangement was not reached here. Patients with type 1 diabetes showed fewer VDJ junction insertions and more deletions.

Blood was drawn once from each donor into heparinised tubes. The draws averaged about 120 mL. V lost 5 bases to trimming and J lost 1 base, with 14 bases between them. Germline V gives CDR1 MDHEN, CDR2 SYDVKM. This CDR3 is built from 15 residues. Comment on this clone: Its antigen is unidentified.

As every portion of the isolated RNA was reverse transcribed, the sequencing read expressed TCRB transcripts. Some clones are missing from TCRdb's copy, which holds only in-frame ones; the method was immunoSEQ multiplex PCR. The data show over 500,000 clones, around 15% seen once. The material sequenced was naive CD4+ T cells from blood. This chain joins TRBV28 and TRBJ1-1; a weak D match, TRBD1 (5 bases). The receptor was derived from a young man in good health. CDR3 region: CASSTPGRANTEAFF. CDR3 coding DNA: TGTGCCAGCAGTACACCAGGGCGGGCGAACACTGAAGCTTTCTTT. The complete variable domain, with remaining parts taken from reference TRBV28 and TRBJ1-1, reads DVKVTQSSRYLVKRTGEKVFLECVQDMDHENMFWYRQDPGLGLRLIYFSYDVKMKEKGDIPEGYSVSREKKERFSLILESASTNQTSMYLCASSTPGRANTEAFFGQGTRLTVV.